What follows are 22 T cell receptor beta chains derived from one specimen sequenced in a study of cytomegalovirus exposure and HLA in healthy donors. 13 Jbeta primers and 60 Vbeta primers were used for the PCR. TCRdb's copy holds only in-frame clones and misses some; the assay was immunoSEQ multiplex PCR. The sample records approximately 150,000 clones, 80% to 90% being singletons. The sequenced sample consisted of PBMCs. All receptors come from a woman in her thirties or forties in good health and CMV-seropositive.

This rearrangement joins TRBV5-6 to TRBJ2-5, with 8 positions matching TRBD1. The CDR3 length is 17 residues. Germline CDR1 reads SGHDT; CDR2 reads YYEEEE. V lost 1 base, J lost 0 bases, and 8 bases stayed unmatched. CDR3 protein: CASSLSIDRGYQETQYF. The CDR3 DNA reads as TGTGCCAGCAGCTTGAGTATCGACAGGGGATACCAAGAGACCCAGTACTTC. The variable domain in full, with the rest retrieved from reference TRBV5-6 and TRBJ2-5, is DAGVTQSPTHLIKTRGQQVTLRCSPKSGHDTVSWYQQALGQGPQFIFQYYEEEERQRGNFPDRFSGHQFPNYSSELNVNALLLGDSALYLCASSLSIDRGYQETQYFGPGTRLLVL.

The chain couples TRBV23-1 to TRBJ2-7; D uncertain. TRBV23-1 is assigned to the ORF class and has an uncertain function. CDR3 length: 12 residues. V was trimmed by 0 bases and J by 6 bases, leaving 6 bases between them. Here the CDR3 reads CASSQSSVEQYF. CDR3 DNA sequence: TGCGCCAGCAGTCAATCCTCCGTCGAGCAGTACTTC.

This rearrangement joins TRBV27 to TRBJ1-5; the D gene is possibly TRBD1 (5 bases). V was cut by 5 bases and J by 9 bases, with 11 bases left in between. The CDR3 loop spans 12 amino acids. Germline lookup yields CDR1 MNHEY and CDR2 SMNVEV (reference sequence). The CDR3 DNA reads as TGTGCCAGCAGTCCAATCCAGGGGCCCCAGCATTTT. Its protein is CASSPIQGPQHF.

The chain carries TRBV28 and TRBJ2-2; D possibly corresponds to TRBD1 (5 bases). Germline lookup yields CDR1 MDHEN and CDR2 SYDVKM. V was pared by 1 base and J by 2 bases, with 14 bases between. The length of the CDR3 is 17 residues. This CDR3 reads CASSLYGANENTGELFF. CDR3 DNA: TGTGCCAGCAGTTTATATGGGGCAAACGAAAACACCGGGGAGCTGTTTTTT.

The rearrangement uses TRBV5-1 and TRBJ1-1, with a possible D match to TRBD1 (5 bases). CDR3 length: 14 amino acids. Germline V gives CDR1 SGHRS, CDR2 YFSETQ. V dropped 4 bases and J dropped 7 bases, with 17 bases sitting between them. CDR3 in DNA: TGCGCCAGCAGCGCCTCAGGGAGGTCGGGTGAAGCTTTCTTT. Translating gives CASSASGRSGEAFF.

The chain links TRBV5-8 to TRBJ2-3; 10 bases fit TRBD2. The ends lost 4 bases at V and 0 bases at J; junction bases unmatched: 5. Germline lookup yields CDR1 SGHTS and CDR2 YDEGEE. This CDR3 comprises 16 residues. This CDR3 reads CASSRSGRKSTDTQYF. For the CDR3, the DNA is TGTGCCAGCAGCCGTAGCGGGAGGAAGAGCACAGATACGCAGTATTTT.

In DNA form, the CDR3 reads TGTGCCAGTTTGAAAGGGGGGGCCAACACCATATATTTT. The encoded protein is CASLKGGANTIYF. The chain has TRBV19 and TRBJ1-3; D is perhaps TRBD1 (6 bases). The CDR3 length is 13 residues. The V gene lost 8 bases and the J gene lost 7 bases, with 15 bases spanning the gap. The germline V gene has CDR1 LNHDA and CDR2 SQIVND (reference sequence).

The chain links TRBV28 to TRBJ2-3; the match to TRBD2 covers 12 bases. V lost 6 bases, J lost 4 bases, and 5 bases stayed unmatched. From germline, CDR1 is MDHEN and CDR2 SYDVKM. CDR3 length: 15 amino acids. CDR3 in DNA: TGTGCCAGCAGCGCGACTAGCGGGAGCGCAGATACGCAGTATTTT. Translating gives CASSATSGSADTQYF.

V and J are TRBV29-1 and TRBJ2-1; no firm D call. This CDR3 contains 13 residues. CDR1 and CDR2 from the germline V gene are SQVTM and ANQGSEA. Trimming took 3 bases from V and 0 from J, leaving 6 bases between them. The CDR3 sequence: CSVDTSSYNEQFF. Written as DNA, the CDR3 is TGCAGCGTTGACACGAGCTCCTACAATGAGCAGTTCTTC.

The chain uses TRBV18 and TRBJ2-7; no firm D call. Trimming removed 2 bases at V and 5 bases at J, with 10 bases between. The germline gives CDR1 KGHSH, CDR2 LQKENI. The CDR3 spans 13 residues. This CDR3 reads CASSPRHEDEQYF. Written as DNA, the CDR3 is TGTGCCAGCTCACCAAGGCATGAGGACGAGCAGTACTTC.

The V call is TRBV7-2, the J call TRBJ2-1; 10 positions match TRBD2. Germline CDR1 and CDR2: SGHTA and FQGNSA. The trim removed 5 bases at V and 9 bases at J, leaving 10 bases unmatched. There are 15 residues in the CDR3. The CDR3: CASSEPGLAWSEQFF. In nucleotides, the CDR3 is TGTGCCAGCAGCGAGCCGGGACTAGCGTGGTCTGAGCAGTTCTTC.

This chain joins TRBV6-4 and TRBJ2-7, with TRBD1 as a possible D gene (5 bases). Trimming stripped 0 bases from V and 5 bases from J, with 20 bases between. The CDR3 length is 17 residues. Germline V gene data show CDR1 as MRHNA and CDR2 as SNTAGT. Here the CDR3 DNA reads TGTGCCAGCAGTGACTCGATTGAGGCCCCTTTCAGGGACGAGCAGTACTTC. Translation gives CASSDSIEAPFRDEQYF.

This sequence joins TRBV6-5 and TRBJ1-1, with unresolved D. The V end lost 5 bases, the J end lost 1 base, and 8 bases lay between the germline ends. Looked up from germline, CDR1 is MNHEY and CDR2 is SVGAGI. The CDR3 covers 13 residues. In DNA, the CDR3 is TGTGCCAGCAGTCGCCCAGGGAACACTGAAGCTTTCTTT. Translating gives CASSRPGNTEAFF.

The chain combines TRBV4-2 with TRBJ2-7, with D perhaps matching TRBD2 (6 bases). Germline loops: CDR1 LGHNA, CDR2 YNFKEQ. The CDR3 loop spans 15 amino acids. V was trimmed by 3 bases and J by 0 bases, leaving 12 bases between them. CDR3 sequence (DNA): TGTGCCAGCAGCCAGGCGGGGCTAAGCTCCTACGAGCAGTACTTC. The encoded protein is CASSQAGLSSYEQYF.

This clone came up once. This chain links TRBV18 with TRBJ1-5; unclear D gene. Germline assignment: CDR1 KGHSH and CDR2 LQKENI. V was clipped by 0 bases and J by 4 bases, with 10 bases between them. The CDR3 totals 15 residues. CDR3 loop: CASSPPAGGNQPQHF. CDR3 in DNA: TGTGCCAGCTCACCACCCGCAGGAGGGAATCAGCCCCAGCATTTT.

The V and J genes are TRBV7-2 and TRBJ2-3; tentatively, D is TRBD2 (6 bases). Germline CDR1 and CDR2: SGHTA and FQGNSA. With 2 bases removed from V and 6 bases from J, the gap between germline ends came to 15 bases. This CDR3 has 15 residues. In DNA form, the CDR3 reads TGTGCCAGCAGCTTATTGGCGGGAAGGACGGATACGCAGTATTTT. Translating it yields CASSLLAGRTDTQYF.

The chain carries TRBV10-3 and TRBJ2-4; 15 nucleotides agree with TRBD2. The CDR3 runs 19 residues. The junction had 14 bases not matched to a gene; V was cut back by 10 bases and J by 1 base. The V gene's germline CDR1 is ENHRY and CDR2 SYGVKD. CDR3 in DNA: TGTGCCACGCGCTCCGGGACTAGCGGGGGGACATACGCCAAAAACATTCAGTACTTC. Amino acids: CATRSGTSGGTYAKNIQYF.

The genes are TRBV4-2 and TRBJ2-7, with 8 bases that match TRBD2. The germline V gene has CDR1 LGHNA and CDR2 YNFKEQ. V trimming: 0 bases; J trimming: 9 bases; junction bases outside the gene matches: 10. This CDR3 has 15 residues. This CDR3 reads CASSQDRLAGSVQYF. The CDR3 nucleotides are TGTGCCAGCAGCCAAGATCGGCTAGCGGGCTCTGTGCAGTACTTC.

This chain joins TRBV7-3 and TRBJ1-1, with D perhaps TRBD1 (6 bases). V was shortened by 5 bases and J by 4 bases, with 14 bases between the two germline ends. The germline V gene encodes CDR1 SGHTA and CDR2 FQGTGA. The CDR3 length is 14 residues. The CDR3: CASSAKWGRTEAFF. CDR3 bases: TGTGCCAGCAGCGCTAAGTGGGGGCGCACTGAAGCTTTCTTT.

There are a few counts of this clone. This chain joins TRBV11-3 and TRBJ2-1, with 8 bases that match TRBD2. The CDR3 extends over 15 amino acids. The ends lost 5 bases at V and 6 bases at J; junction bases unmatched: 9. CDR1 is SGHNT, CDR2 YENEEA, per germline. Here the CDR3 DNA reads TGTGCCAGCAGCCCCCGGGAGGGGGGCGGCAATGAGCAGTTCTTC. Amino acid sequence: CASSPREGGGNEQFF.

The chain carries TRBV10-3 and TRBJ2-7; 8 bases agree with TRBD2. The CDR3 totals 14 residues. Trimming took 8 bases from V and 5 from J; bases not matched to a gene: 11. Germline CDR1 reads ENHRY; CDR2 reads SYGVKD. This CDR3 reads CAISSGGILDEQYF. The CDR3, as DNA: TGTGCCATCTCATCGGGGGGGATCCTTGACGAGCAGTACTTC.

This chain uses TRBV5-4 with TRBJ2-1; the D gene is possibly TRBD1 (6 bases). The germline CDR1 and CDR2 sequences are SGHNT and YYREEE (reference sequence). CDR3 length: 13 amino acids. Trimming removed 3 bases from V and 7 bases from J, with 11 bases in between. The CDR3 sequence: CASSSQGGNEQFF. The CDR3 region has the DNA TGTGCCAGCAGCTCCCAAGGGGGAAATGAGCAGTTCTTC.